This T cell receptor beta chain was identified during a study of blood T cell repertoires in COVID-19. The data were produced by immunoSEQ multiplex PCR, yet TCRdb's version contains in-frame clones alone and is incomplete. Among some 260,000 clones listed, around three quarters were seen once. The CDR3 loop spans 13 amino acids. Per germline, CDR1 MNHNS and CDR2 SASEGT. V shed 0 bases and J shed 7 bases, with 7 bases lying between them. The V and J genes are TRBV6-1 and TRBJ2-1; a weak D match, TRBD1 (5 bases). Sequencing was done on a sample of peripheral blood. This TCR was recovered from a woman aged 80 or over with acute or convalescent COVID-19. The CDR3 region has the DNA TGTGCCAGCAGTGAAGCGTGGACAAATGAGCAGTTCTTC. Its translation: CASSEAWTNEQFF.